Following are 4 T cell receptor beta chains from one sample sequenced in a study of beta chain features in type 1 diabetes. As every portion of the isolated RNA was reverse transcribed, the sequencing read expressed TCRB transcripts. Only in-frame clones appear in the TCRdb table, and some are missing; sequencing was by immunoSEQ multiplex PCR. The table lists under 900,000 clones, roughly 16% of them singletons. The specimen sequenced was naive CD4+ T cells from blood. All receptors derive from a young woman in good health.

The genes are TRBV7-6 and TRBJ2-1; TRBD2 matches 12 bases. Per germline, CDR1 SGHVS and CDR2 FNYEAQ. This CDR3 contains 15 residues. V shed 7 bases, J shed 9 bases, and the junction held 10 bases outside the gene matches. The chain's CDR3 is CASTLGASGRGEQFF. CDR3 bases: TGTGCCAGCACCCTGGGGGCTAGCGGGAGGGGTGAGCAGTTCTTC.

The rearrangement uses TRBV7-9 and TRBJ1-5; 9 bases map to TRBD1. After removal of 7 bases from V and 5 bases from J, the junction contained 12 bases not matched to a gene. This CDR3 comprises 16 residues. Germline V gene sequence: CDR1 SEHNR, CDR2 FQNEAQ (reference sequence). The CDR3, as DNA: TGTGCCAGCACCCTAGGTGGGACAGGGATCGATCAGCCCCAGCATTTT. Its protein is CASTLGGTGIDQPQHF.

The genes are TRBV2 and TRBJ2-3, with D maybe TRBD1 (5 bases). Germline V gene lookup returns CDR1 SNHLY and CDR2 FYNNEI. V was cut by 6 bases and J by 0 bases, with 7 bases left in between. CDR3 length: 13 residues. CDR3 bases: TGTGCCAGCAGGACAGACAGCACAGATACGCAGTATTTT. Its translation: CASRTDSTDTQYF.

In this sample, this clone turned up a few times. The chain couples TRBV18 to TRBJ2-1; tentatively, D is TRBD1 or TRBD2 (6 bases each). The CDR3 covers 15 residues. Trimming removed 0 bases from V and 3 bases from J, with 9 bases in between. The germline V gene encodes CDR1 KGHSH and CDR2 LQKENI. DNA for the CDR3: TGTGCCAGCTCACCACCGGGGGGCATCTACAATGAGCAGTTCTTC. It yields the protein CASSPPGGIYNEQFF.